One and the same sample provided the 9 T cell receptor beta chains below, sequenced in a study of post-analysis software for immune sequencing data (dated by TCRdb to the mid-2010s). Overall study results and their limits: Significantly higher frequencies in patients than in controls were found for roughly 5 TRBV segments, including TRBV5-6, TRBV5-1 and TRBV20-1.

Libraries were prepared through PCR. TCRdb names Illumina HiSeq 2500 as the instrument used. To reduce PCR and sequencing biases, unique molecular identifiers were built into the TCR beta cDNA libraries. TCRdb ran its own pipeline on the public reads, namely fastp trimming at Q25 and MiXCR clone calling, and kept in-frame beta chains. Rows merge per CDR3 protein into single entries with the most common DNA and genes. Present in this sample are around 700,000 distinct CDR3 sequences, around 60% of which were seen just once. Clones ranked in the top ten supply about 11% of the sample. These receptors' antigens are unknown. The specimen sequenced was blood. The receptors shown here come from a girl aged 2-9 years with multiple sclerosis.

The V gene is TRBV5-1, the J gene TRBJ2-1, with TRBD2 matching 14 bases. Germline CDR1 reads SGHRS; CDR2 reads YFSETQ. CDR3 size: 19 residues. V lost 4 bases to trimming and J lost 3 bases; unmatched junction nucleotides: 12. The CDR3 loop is CASSTRTSGGLAYYNEQFF. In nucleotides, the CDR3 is TGCGCCAGCAGCACGAGGACTAGCGGGGGGTTAGCCTACTACAATGAGCAGTTCTTC.

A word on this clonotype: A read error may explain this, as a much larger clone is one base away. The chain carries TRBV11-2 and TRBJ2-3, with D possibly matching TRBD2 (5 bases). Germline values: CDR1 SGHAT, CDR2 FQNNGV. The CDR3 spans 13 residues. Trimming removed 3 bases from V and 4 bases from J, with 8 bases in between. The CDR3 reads CASSFFGADTQYF. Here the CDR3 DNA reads TGTGCCAGCAGCTTTTTCGGGGCAGATACGCAGTATTTT.

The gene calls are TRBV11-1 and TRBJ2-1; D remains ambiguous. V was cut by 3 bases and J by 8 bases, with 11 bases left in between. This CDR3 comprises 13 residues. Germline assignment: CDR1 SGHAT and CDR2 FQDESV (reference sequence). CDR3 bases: TGTGCCAGCAGCTTGTTTCCGCGCCATGAGCAGTTCTTC. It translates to CASSLFPRHEQFF.

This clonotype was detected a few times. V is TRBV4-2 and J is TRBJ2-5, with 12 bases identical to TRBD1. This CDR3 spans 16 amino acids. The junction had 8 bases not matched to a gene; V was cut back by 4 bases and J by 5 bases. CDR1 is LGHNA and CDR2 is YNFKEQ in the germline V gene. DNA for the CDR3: TGTGCCAGCAGCCCCGGGACAGGGGGCAACGGGGAGACCCAGTACTTC. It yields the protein CASSPGTGGNGETQYF.

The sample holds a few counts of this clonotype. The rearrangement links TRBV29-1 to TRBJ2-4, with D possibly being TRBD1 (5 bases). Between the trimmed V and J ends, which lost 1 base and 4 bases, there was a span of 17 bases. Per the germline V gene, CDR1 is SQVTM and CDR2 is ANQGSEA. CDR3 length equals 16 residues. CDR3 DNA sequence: TGCAGCGTTGAAGGAGTGGCAGGGAAGTCAAAAAACATTCAGTACTTC. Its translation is CSVEGVAGKSKNIQYF.

CDR3 protein: CASHSSASGFYNEQFF. The CDR3 DNA is TGTGCCAGCCATTCGTCGGCTAGCGGGTTTTACAATGAGCAGTTCTTC. The chain uses TRBV6-5 and TRBJ2-1, with 8 bases fitting TRBD2. The J segment lost 4 bases and the V segment lost 8 bases, leaving 13 bases of the junction unmatched. The germline V gene has CDR1 MNHEY and CDR2 SVGAGI. CDR3 length equals 16 residues.

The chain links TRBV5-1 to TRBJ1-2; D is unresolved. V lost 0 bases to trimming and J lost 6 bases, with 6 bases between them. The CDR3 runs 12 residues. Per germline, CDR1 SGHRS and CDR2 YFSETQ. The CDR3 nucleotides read TGCGCCAGCAGCTTGGAGATGGATGGCTACACCTTC. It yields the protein CASSLEMDGYTF.

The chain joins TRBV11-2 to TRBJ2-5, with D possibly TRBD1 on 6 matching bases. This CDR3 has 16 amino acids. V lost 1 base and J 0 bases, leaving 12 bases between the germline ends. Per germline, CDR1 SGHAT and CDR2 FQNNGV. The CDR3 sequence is CASSLGNTGNQETQYF. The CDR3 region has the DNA TGTGCCAGCAGCTTAGGAAATACAGGGAACCAAGAGACCCAGTACTTC.

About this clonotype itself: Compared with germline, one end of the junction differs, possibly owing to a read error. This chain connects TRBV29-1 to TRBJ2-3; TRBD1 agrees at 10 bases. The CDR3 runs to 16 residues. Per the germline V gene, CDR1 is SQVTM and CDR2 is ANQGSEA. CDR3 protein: CSVEDALTGGTDTQYF. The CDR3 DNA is TGCAGCGTTGAAGATGCCCTGACAGGGGGCACCGATACGCAGTATTTT.